A selection of T cell receptor beta chains follows, all from one sample in a study of molecular identifiers for immune sequencing clone quantification. TCRdb redid the calling of the PCR reads with MiXCR, one entry per CDR3 protein. The data contain approximately 550,000 distinct CDR3 sequences, around 23% of them singletons. Sequencing was performed on naive CD8+ T cells from blood, with Jurkat cell RNA spiked in. The receptors were sampled from a human donor in good health. Some libraries in this study had Jurkat cell RNA spiked in. Each CDR3 is given with its conserved first and last residue. Clone size, where shown, is once, few, many, or a class for clones that have expanded.

.	TRBV7-9	TRBJ2-5	CASSPPSGGARETQYF
.	TRBV5-3	TRBJ2-3	CASSASWGTDTQYF
few	TRBV6-1	TRBJ1-2	CASTGQGDYGYTF
.	TRBV6-5	TRBJ1-1	CASSPGQQMNTEAFF
.	TRBV3-1	TRBJ2-2	CASSQERVDSPTGELFF
.	TRBV7-9	TRBJ1-1	CASSLNWQFEAFF
few	TRBV24-1	TRBJ1-2	CATSDLEGSSYGYTF
.	TRBV13	TRBJ1-6	CASSQYGGLGHPLHF
many	TRBV29-1	TRBJ2-7	CSVYLTSSTGQLSSYEQYF
many	TRBV28	TRBJ2-7	CASSARQGPYEQYF
many	TRBV13	TRBJ2-5	CASSSNQDSLSETQYF
.	TRBV6-5	TRBJ2-7	CASSYSNRHSYEQYF
few	TRBV7-6	TRBJ2-5	CASSLAGTGAETQYF
.	TRBV27	TRBJ2-6	CASKPSGAFGANVLTF
.	TRBV12-3/TRBV12-4	TRBJ1-2	CASSRRGTFYGYTF
few	TRBV7-9	TRBJ2-7	CASSSSNSYEQYF
many	TRBV28	TRBJ2-3	CASRWSGRATDTQYF
.	TRBV7-6	TRBJ2-5	CASSLRRETETYQETQYF
.	TRBV20-1	TRBJ2-7	CSARDSSGTKAYEQYF
many	TRBV7-9	TRBJ2-5	CASSSSSAEQETQYF
many	TRBV4-3	TRBJ2-3	CASSQDGLSSADTQYF
many	TRBV6-2/TRBV6-3	TRBJ1-1	CASSYSTRRLNTEAFF
few	TRBV13	TRBJ2-1	CASSLTGTLSNEQFF
.	TRBV7-6	TRBJ2-3	CASSSPGTSDTDTQYF
few	TRBV7-9	TRBJ1-3	CASSNSRGEAGNTIYF
once	TRBV7-9	TRBJ1-2	CASSSDGDVYGYTF
.	TRBV4-1	TRBJ2-5	CASSHPSGGQETQYF
.	TRBV28	TRBJ2-1	CASSRVGLAGRNEQSF
few	TRBV5-1	TRBJ2-5	CASSSSGGAGETQYF
few	TRBV30	TRBJ1-1	CAWSVLDFTEAFF
.	TRBV27	TRBJ2-3	CASSPSTVTDTQYF
.	TRBV7-9	TRBJ2-7	CASSWPLGQSSYEQYF
.	TRBV4-1	TRBJ2-3	CASSHPGYDPTDTQYF
.	TRBV7-9	TRBJ2-7	CASGSPGQGVEQYF
many	TRBV20-1	TRBJ2-7	CSAGRTSVDEQYF
.	TRBV20-1	TRBJ1-1	CSARDLTGHEAFF
.	TRBV19	TRBJ1-1	CASEGGGGLNTEAFF
.	TRBV19	TRBJ1-3	CATKPGRGRNTIYF
.	TRBV2	TRBJ1-6	CASSERGQGQNSPLHF
.	TRBV4-1	TRBJ2-1	CAGSQGLAGADEQFF
once	TRBV27	TRBJ2-7	CAGSWRGGRSLDYEQYF
many	TRBV7-2	TRBJ1-1	CASSPTFGGTEAFF
many	TRBV10-2	TRBJ1-1	CASSEGPRGTEAFF
few	TRBV20-1	TRBJ1-2	CSAPDPTHPGYTF
.	TRBV27	TRBJ2-3	CASSPRGTGTVLTDTQYF